The 9 T cell receptor beta chains in this list originate from one sample, sequenced in a study of spatial heterogeneity in lung cancer. Using its own MiXCR run on the 5' RACE reads, TCRdb lists one record per CDR3 protein. The repertoire holds more than 80,000 distinct CDR3 sequences, with less than 15% as singletons. Noted time point: sample taken at primary tumor resection. The input material, whole RNA from tumor, nontumor lung or frozen PBMC, was sequenced unsorted. The starting material was PBMCs, obtained at surgery. Receptors were obtained from a male donor with early-stage non-small cell lung cancer.

The sample holds many counts of this clonotype. V gene TRBV20-1 combines with J gene TRBJ2-4; no clear D gene. CDR1 and CDR2 (germline): DFQATT, SNEGSKA (reference sequence). V shed 4 bases and J shed 1 base, with 14 bases lying between them. This CDR3 has 15 residues. CDR3 DNA: TGCAGTGCTACCAATAGGGCTGTCGCCAAAAACATTCAGTACTTC. This sequence encodes CSATNRAVAKNIQYF.

This clonotype was seen a few times. The V and J genes are TRBV2 and TRBJ2-5, with 12 bases fitting TRBD2. The CDR3 covers 15 residues. Germline values: CDR1 SNHLY, CDR2 FYNNEI. Trimming took 5 bases from V and 6 from J; bases not matched to a gene: 7. The CDR3 coding sequence is TGTGCCAGCAGTCTTCTAGCGGGGGGGCGGAAGACCCAGTACTTC. Residues: CASSLLAGGRKTQYF.

The V call is TRBV7-2, the J call TRBJ2-3, with TRBD2 identical over 10 bases. J lost 2 bases, V lost 6 bases, and 5 bases had no gene match. Per germline, CDR1 SGHTA and CDR2 FQGNSA. This CDR3 is built from 15 residues. CDR3 region: CASRLGLADTDTQYF. The DNA of the CDR3 is TGTGCCAGCAGACTCGGACTAGCGGACACAGATACGCAGTATTTT.

This clonotype was seen a few times. V and J are TRBV29-1 and TRBJ1-2, with 11 nucleotides matching TRBD1. V lost 4 bases and J lost 4; bases outside the gene matches: 11. CDR3 size: 16 residues. Germline lookup yields CDR1 SQVTM and CDR2 ANQGSEA. CDR3 protein: CSVALGQGAYTYGYTF. DNA for the CDR3: TGCAGCGTTGCCCTTGGACAGGGGGCGTATACCTATGGCTACACCTTC.

In its sample, this clonotype was seen a few times. The chain is built from TRBV11-3 and TRBJ2-2; possible D gene TRBD2, 6 bases. The V gene's germline CDR1 is SGHNT and CDR2 YENEEA. The V and J ends lost 5 bases and 2 bases respectively, with 9 bases between them. This CDR3 spans 14 amino acids. The CDR3 DNA reads TGTGCCAGCAGCGTGGGACTCAACACCGGGGAGCTGTTTTTT. It codes for CASSVGLNTGELFF.

This clonotype was counted only a few times. This chain links TRBV7-9 with TRBJ2-7; 10 bases fit TRBD2. J lost 1 base, V lost 5 bases, and 5 bases had no gene match. The V gene's germline CDR1 is SEHNR and CDR2 FQNEAQ (reference sequence). The CDR3 loop spans 15 amino acids. Written as DNA, the CDR3 is TGTGCCAGCAGCCATACTAGCGGGGCATCCTACGAGCAGTACTTC. As protein: CASSHTSGASYEQYF.

This clonotype has only a few counts. J is TRBJ1-6 and V is TRBV9, with 7 bases that match TRBD1. The CDR3 covers 15 residues. V was clipped by 3 bases and J by 7 bases; unmatched bases: 7. Germline values: CDR1 SGDLS, CDR2 YYNGEE. For the CDR3, the DNA is TGTGCCAGCAGCGGACCGGGACAGTTAAATTCACCCCTCCACTTT. It yields the protein CASSGPGQLNSPLHF.

In its sample, this clonotype was seen a few times. This chain connects TRBV28 to TRBJ1-6; 7 bases are shared with TRBD1. This CDR3 contains 14 residues. CDR1 and CDR2 from the germline V gene are MDHEN and SYDVKM. Germline trimming cut 7 bases from V and 5 bases from J; bases unmatched to any gene: 5. CDR3 DNA sequence: TGTGCCAGCACCAGGGACAGAAATAATTCACCCCTCCACTTT. It translates to CASTRDRNNSPLHF.

The chain carries TRBV7-2 and TRBJ2-2; unclear D gene. V was shortened by 1 base and J by 2 bases, with 5 bases between the two germline ends. This CDR3 is 14 amino acids long. Germline CDR1 reads SGHTA; CDR2 reads FQGNSA. For the CDR3, the DNA is TGTGCCAGCAGCTTAGAAGTTAACACCGGGGAGCTGTTTTTT. It translates to CASSLEVNTGELFF.